This TCR beta chain is from a study of T-cell memory formation after mild COVID-19. Per the germline V gene, CDR1 is SNHLY and CDR2 is FYNNEI. The CDR3 totals 12 residues. V was shortened by 6 bases and J by 3 bases, with 8 bases between the two germline ends. TCRdb re-derived calls from the 5' RACE reads in MiXCR, one entry per CDR3 protein. Among about 200,000 distinct CDR3 sequences listed, just over 9.5% were seen once. Sequencing input: PBMCs or a T cell subset sorted from them (not recorded which). This clonotype originated in a man between 18 and 29 years old who had mild COVID-19 (a few samples of this study predate the infection). Cell type and time point are not known. This sequence joins TRBV2 and TRBJ1-1; D perhaps matches TRBD1 (6 bases). The CDR3 nucleotides are TGTGCCAGCAGCGCAGGGGACACTGAAGCTTTCTTT. It specifies CASSAGDTEAFF.